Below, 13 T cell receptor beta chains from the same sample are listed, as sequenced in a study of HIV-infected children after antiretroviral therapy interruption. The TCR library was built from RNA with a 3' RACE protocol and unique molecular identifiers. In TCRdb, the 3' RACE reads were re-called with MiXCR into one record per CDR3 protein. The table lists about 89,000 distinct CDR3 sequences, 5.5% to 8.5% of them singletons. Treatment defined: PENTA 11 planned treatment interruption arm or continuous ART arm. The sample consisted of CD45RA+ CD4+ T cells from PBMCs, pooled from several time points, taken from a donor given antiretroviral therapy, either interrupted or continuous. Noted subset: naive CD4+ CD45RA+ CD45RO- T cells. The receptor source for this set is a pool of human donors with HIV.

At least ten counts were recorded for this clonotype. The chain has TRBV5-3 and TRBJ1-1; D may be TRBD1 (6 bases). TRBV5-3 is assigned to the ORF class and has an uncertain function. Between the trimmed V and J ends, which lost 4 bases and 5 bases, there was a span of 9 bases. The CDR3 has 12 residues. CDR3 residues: CARSPQGTEAFF. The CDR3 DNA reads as TGTGCCAGAAGCCCCCAGGGGACTGAAGCTTTCTTT.

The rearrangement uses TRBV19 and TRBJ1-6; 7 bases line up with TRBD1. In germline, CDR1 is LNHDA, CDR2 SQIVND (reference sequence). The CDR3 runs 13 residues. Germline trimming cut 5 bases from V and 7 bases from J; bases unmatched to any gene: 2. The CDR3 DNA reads TGTGCCAGTAGTGTACAGGGGAATTCACCCCTCCACTTT. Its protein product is CASSVQGNSPLHF.

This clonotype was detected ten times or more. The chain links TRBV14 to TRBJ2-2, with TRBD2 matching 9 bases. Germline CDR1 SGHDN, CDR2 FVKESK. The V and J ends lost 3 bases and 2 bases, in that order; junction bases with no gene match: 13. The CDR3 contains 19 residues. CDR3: CASSQVGRIAGENTGELFF. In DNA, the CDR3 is TGTGCCAGCAGCCAGGTCGGCCGTATAGCGGGAGAAAACACCGGGGAGCTGTTTTTT. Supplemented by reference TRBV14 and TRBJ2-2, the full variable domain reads EAGVTQFPSHSVIEKGQTVTLRCDPISGHDNLYWYRRVMGKEIKFLLHFVKESKQDESGMPNNRFLAERTGGTYSTLKVQPAELEDSGVYFCASSQVGRIAGENTGELFFGEGSRLTVL.

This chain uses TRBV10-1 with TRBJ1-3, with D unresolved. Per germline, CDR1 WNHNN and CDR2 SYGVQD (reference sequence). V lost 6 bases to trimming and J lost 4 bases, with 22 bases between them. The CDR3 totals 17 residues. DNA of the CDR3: TGCGCCAGCAGGCCGGGATACGACGACGAAATGGGAAACACCATATATTTT. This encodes CASRPGYDDEMGNTIYF.

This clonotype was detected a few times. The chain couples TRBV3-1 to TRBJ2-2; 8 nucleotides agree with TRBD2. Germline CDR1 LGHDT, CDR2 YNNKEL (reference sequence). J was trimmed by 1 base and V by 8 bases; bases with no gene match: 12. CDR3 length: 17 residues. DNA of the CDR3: TGTGCCAGCGAGCAAGCGGGGGCAGGGCTGAACACCGGGGAGCTGTTTTTT. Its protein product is CASEQAGAGLNTGELFF.

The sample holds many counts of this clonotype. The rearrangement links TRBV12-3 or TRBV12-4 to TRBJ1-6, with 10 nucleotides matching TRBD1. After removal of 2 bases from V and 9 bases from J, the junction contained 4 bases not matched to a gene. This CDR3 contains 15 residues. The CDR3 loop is CASSLTGTGVSPLHF. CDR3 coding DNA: TGTGCCAGCAGTTTAACCGGGACAGGGGTTTCACCCCTCCACTTT.

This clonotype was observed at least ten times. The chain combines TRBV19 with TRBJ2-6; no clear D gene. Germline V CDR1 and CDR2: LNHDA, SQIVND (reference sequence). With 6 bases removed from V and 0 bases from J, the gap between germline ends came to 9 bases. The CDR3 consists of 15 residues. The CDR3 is CASSLDTSGANVLTF. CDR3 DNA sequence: TGTGCCAGTAGCCTAGACACCTCTGGGGCCAACGTCCTGACTTTC.

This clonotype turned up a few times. The chain's CDR3 is CASSPRAQISSGANVLTF. DNA for the CDR3: TGTGCCAGCAGCCCGCGCGCACAGATCTCCTCTGGGGCCAACGTCCTGACTTTC. The chain combines TRBV9 with TRBJ2-6; no firm D call. CDR1 and CDR2 from the germline V gene are SGDLS and YYNGEE. The CDR3 is 18 amino acids. Trimming left V 4 bases short and J 0 bases short, with 17 bases between. The full variable domain, in which reference TRBV9 and TRBJ2-6 provide the parts outside the CDR3, is DSGVTQTPKHLITATGQRVTLRCSPRSGDLSVYWYQQSLDQGLQFLIQYYNGEERAKGNILERFSAQQFPDLHSELNLSSLELGDSALYFCASSPRAQISSGANVLTFGAGSRLTVL.

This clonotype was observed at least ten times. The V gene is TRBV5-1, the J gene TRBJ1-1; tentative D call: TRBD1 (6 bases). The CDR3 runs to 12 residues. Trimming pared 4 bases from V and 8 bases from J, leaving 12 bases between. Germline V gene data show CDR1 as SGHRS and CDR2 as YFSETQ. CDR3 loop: CASSATGLEAFF. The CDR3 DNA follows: TGCGCCAGCAGCGCAACAGGGCTGGAAGCTTTCTTT. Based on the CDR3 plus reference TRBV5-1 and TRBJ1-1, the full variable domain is KAGVTQTPRYLIKTRGQQVTLSCSPISGHRSVSWYQQTPGQGLQFLFEYFSETQRNKGNFPGRFSGRQFSNSRSEMNVSTLELGDSALYLCASSATGLEAFFGQGTRLTVV.

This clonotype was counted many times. Written as DNA, the CDR3 is TGTGCCAGCAGCTTTCGACAGAATCGAAATGAAAAACTGTTTTTT. As protein: CASSFRQNRNEKLFF. The gene calls are TRBV13 and TRBJ1-4; D may be TRBD1 (5 bases). This CDR3 region has 15 residues. Germline CDR1 and CDR2: PRHDT and FYEKMQ (reference sequence). V lost 3 bases, J lost 5 bases, and 13 bases lay in between.

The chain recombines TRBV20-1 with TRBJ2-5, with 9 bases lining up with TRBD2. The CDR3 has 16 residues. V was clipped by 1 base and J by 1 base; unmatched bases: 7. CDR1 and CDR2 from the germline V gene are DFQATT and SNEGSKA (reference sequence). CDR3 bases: TGCAGTGCTAGAGTTGCGACTAGCGGATTCCAAGAGACCCAGTACTTC. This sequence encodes CSARVATSGFQETQYF.

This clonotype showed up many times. CDR3 bases: TGTGCCAGCAGCTTACCACAGGGGACGCCCTACGAGCAGTACTTC. Residues: CASSLPQGTPYEQYF. The chain has TRBV7-9 and TRBJ2-7; 7 nucleotides align to TRBD1. CDR1 and CDR2 (germline): SEHNR, FQNEAQ (reference sequence). The CDR3 has 15 residues. V lost 2 bases, J lost 2 bases, and 6 bases stayed unmatched.

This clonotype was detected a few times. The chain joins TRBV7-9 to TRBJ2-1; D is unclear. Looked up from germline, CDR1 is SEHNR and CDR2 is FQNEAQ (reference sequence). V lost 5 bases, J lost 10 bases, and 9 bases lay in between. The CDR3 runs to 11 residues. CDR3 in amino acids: CASSGYSEQFF. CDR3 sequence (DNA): TGTGCCAGCAGCGGATATTCGGAGCAGTTCTTC.